A single sample is the source of the 17 T cell receptor beta chains below, sequenced in a study of somatic mutations in cytotoxic T cells in rheumatoid arthritis. Assay: immunoSEQ multiplex PCR; the TCRdb copy retains only in-frame clones and omits some. The table includes just over 30,000 clones, roughly 80% detected once. The sample was CD8+ T cells sorted from blood. Every receptor here comes from an adult with rheumatoid arthritis.

The chain combines TRBV5-5 with TRBJ1-2; D is undetermined. This CDR3 is 15 amino acids long. V gave up 3 bases and J gave up 1 base, with 13 bases separating them. Germline-derived CDR1 and CDR2 are SGHKS and YYEKEE (reference sequence). CDR3 sequence (DNA): TGTGCCAGCAGCTGGGGATTGGGGATTAACTATGGCTACACCTTC. As protein: CASSWGLGINYGYTF.

The chain combines TRBV7-9 with TRBJ2-7; D may be TRBD1 (6 bases). V lost 1 base, J lost 8 bases, and 9 bases lay in between. This CDR3 is built from 12 residues. CDR1 SEHNR and CDR2 FQNEAQ come from the germline V gene (reference sequence). CDR3 sequence reads: CASSLGGPQQYF. CDR3 in DNA: TGTGCCAGCAGCTTAGGGGGGCCCCAGCAGTACTTC.

This clone was recorded only once. The chain joins TRBV25-1 to TRBJ2-7; no reliable D call. V lost 6 bases and J lost 4, with 25 bases in between. Germline loops: CDR1 MGHDK, CDR2 SYGVNS. The CDR3 has 17 amino acids. CDR3 DNA sequence: TGTGCCAGCAGGATGAGCCACCGGGCTAGTTTAAGGTACGAGCAGTACTTC. This encodes CASRMSHRASLRYEQYF.

The V and J genes are TRBV28 and TRBJ2-1; 7 bases fit TRBD2. Trimming took 2 bases from V and 4 from J; bases not matched to a gene: 5. The CDR3 is 15 residues long. Germline values: CDR1 MDHEN, CDR2 SYDVKM. CDR3 DNA sequence: TGTGCCAGCAGTTTAAGACTAGCACGTTACAATGAGCAGTTCTTC. This codes for CASSLRLARYNEQFF. Looking up the rest from reference TRBV28 and TRBJ2-1 gives the full variable domain: DVKVTQSSRYLVKRTGEKVFLECVQDMDHENMFWYRQDPGLGLRLIYFSYDVKMKEKGDIPEGYSVSREKKERFSLILESASTNQTSMYLCASSLRLARYNEQFFGPGTRLTVL.

A few counts support this clone. The chain links TRBV4-1 to TRBJ2-7, with 12 bases that match TRBD2. The CDR3 length is 15 residues. The V gene's germline CDR1 is MGHRA and CDR2 YSYEKL. V gave up 1 base and J gave up 4 bases; unmatched junction bases: 2. CDR3 nucleotides: TGCGCCAGCAGCCAAGTACTAGCGGGGGGATACGAGCAGTACTTC. This codes for CASSQVLAGGYEQYF.

J is TRBJ1-1 and V is TRBV15; weak D call: TRBD1 (5 bases). The germline V gene has CDR1 LNHNV and CDR2 YYDKDF (reference sequence). V shed 0 bases and J shed 0 bases, with 11 bases lying between them. The CDR3 has 16 residues. The CDR3 sequence is CATSRDMGRMNTEAFF. The CDR3 DNA reads TGTGCCACCAGCAGAGATATGGGGCGAATGAACACTGAAGCTTTCTTT.

J is TRBJ2-3 and V is TRBV5-4; D is undetermined. Germline V gene lookup returns CDR1 SGHNT and CDR2 YYREEE (reference sequence). The CDR3 runs to 12 residues. Deletions cut 9 bases from V and 2 bases from J, with 10 bases between. The CDR3 sequence: CATSEPTDTQYF. CDR3 nucleotide sequence: TGTGCCACCTCGGAGCCCACAGATACGCAGTATTTT.

The V and J genes are TRBV27 and TRBJ1-6; TRBD1 aligns across 11 bases. V shed 4 bases and J 9 bases; nucleotides not matched to a gene: 2. The CDR3 length is 14 residues. Germline V CDR1 and CDR2: MNHEY, SMNVEV (reference sequence). The CDR3 coding sequence is TGTGCCAGCAGTTCCGGACAGGGGGCTTCACCCCTCCACTTT. Residues: CASSSGQGASPLHF.

This clone was observed once. The chain uses TRBV5-5 and TRBJ1-1; D not certain. With 0 bases removed from V and 3 bases from J, the gap between germline ends came to 9 bases. The CDR3 sequence is 14 residues long. Germline CDR1 SGHKS, CDR2 YYEKEE (reference sequence). In DNA form, the CDR3 reads TGTGCCAGCAGCTTGGCCCGCGGATACACTGAAGCTTTCTTT. Its translation is CASSLARGYTEAFF.

The chain is built from TRBV19 and TRBJ2-7; either TRBD1 or TRBD2 may supply D (5 bases each). Per germline, CDR1 LNHDA and CDR2 SQIVND (reference sequence). V lost 6 bases and J lost 0, with 12 bases in between. The CDR3 consists of 14 residues. The CDR3 DNA is TGTGCCAGTAGCTGGGGGAAGGGCTCCTACGAGCAGTACTTC. Translation: CASSWGKGSYEQYF.

The chain recombines TRBV14 with TRBJ2-7, with 13 bases aligning to TRBD2. The CDR3 is made up of 15 amino acids. Looked up from germline, CDR1 is SGHDN and CDR2 is FVKESK. The ends lost 2 bases at V and 5 bases at J; junction bases unmatched: 3. DNA of the CDR3: TGTGCCAGCAGCCAACCCGGACTAGCGGGAGACGAGCAGTACTTC. Translation: CASSQPGLAGDEQYF.

The CDR3 loop is CASSQDNGGLLQETQYF. In nucleotides, the CDR3 is TGCGCCAGCAGCCAAGATAATGGGGGACTACTCCAAGAGACCCAGTACTTC. V gene TRBV4-1 combines with J gene TRBJ2-5; 7 bases line up with TRBD2. Germline V lookup: CDR1 MGHRA, CDR2 YSYEKL. The CDR3 extends over 17 amino acids. The V segment lost 0 bases and the J segment 1 base; nucleotides outside the gene matches: 8.

The chain links TRBV29-1 to TRBJ1-4; D perhaps matches TRBD1 (6 bases). V gave up 4 bases and J gave up 5 bases, with 11 bases separating them. The CDR3 loop spans 13 amino acids. Germline values: CDR1 SQVTM, CDR2 ANQGSEA. DNA of the CDR3: TGCAGCGTTGCCCCGGGGGGCAATGAAAAACTGTTTTTT. Its protein is CSVAPGGNEKLFF.

This CDR3 reads CASSQGQAAEAFF. The CDR3 DNA is TGTGCCAGCAGCCAAGGGCAGGCCGCTGAAGCTTTCTTT. The genes are TRBV4-2 and TRBJ1-1; D unresolved. V lost 1 base and J 6 bases, leaving 9 bases between the germline ends. The CDR3 has 13 residues. Germline CDR1 reads LGHNA; CDR2 reads YNFKEQ.

The chain uses TRBV19 and TRBJ2-7; D is tentatively TRBD1 or TRBD2 (5 bases each). Germline CDR1 is LNHDA and CDR2 is SQIVND (reference sequence). V lost 5 bases, J lost 7 bases, and 12 bases lay in between. There are 12 residues in the CDR3. The CDR3 coding sequence is TGTGCCAGTAGTCCGAGGGGTAGGGAGCAGTACTTC. Translating gives CASSPRGREQYF.

The V gene is TRBV7-9, the J gene TRBJ1-1; D remains unclear. V lost 2 bases to trimming and J lost 3 bases, with 7 bases between them. CDR3 length: 13 amino acids. Per the germline V gene, CDR1 is SEHNR and CDR2 is FQNEAQ (reference sequence). CDR3 nucleotide sequence: TGTGCCAGCAGCTTACCCCGTGACACTGAAGCTTTCTTT. Translated: CASSLPRDTEAFF. The complete variable domain, with remaining parts taken from reference TRBV7-9 and TRBJ1-1, reads DTGVSQNPRHKITKRGQNVTFRCDPISEHNRLYWYRQTLGQGPEFLTYFQNEAQLEKSRLLSDRFSAERPKGSFSTLEIQRTEQGDSAMYLCASSLPRDTEAFFGQGTRLTVV.

This chain links TRBV2 with TRBJ2-2; TRBD1 matches at 7 bases. V dropped 6 bases and J dropped 3; count of bases not matched to a gene: 7. This CDR3 contains 15 residues. Germline CDR1 is SNHLY and CDR2 is FYNNEI. The CDR3 sequence: CASSEGQLYTGELFF. The DNA for the CDR3 is TGTGCCAGCAGCGAGGGACAGTTGTACACCGGGGAGCTGTTTTTT. The variable domain in full, with the rest retrieved from reference TRBV2 and TRBJ2-2, is EPEVTQTPSHQVTQMGQEVILRCVPISNHLYFYWYRQILGQKVEFLVSFYNNEISEKSEIFDDQFSVERPDGSNFTLKIRSTKLEDSAMYFCASSEGQLYTGELFFGEGSRLTVL.